Listed below are T cell receptor beta chains from one sample, sequenced in a study of memory CD4+ T cells and cytomegalovirus serostatus. Data came from immunoSEQ multiplex PCR; TCRdb stores just in-frame clones and leaves some out. Of some 48,000 clones in the sample, 75% to 85% are singletons; the top ten hold approximately 0.65%. The source material was memory CD4+ T cells from blood. Every receptor here comes from an adult in good health and CMV-seronegative. Each CDR3 is given with its conserved first and last residue. The order of the fields is J gene, CDR3 length, clone size, V gene, D gene, CDR3 protein, CDR3 DNA. A D gene is named only where the DNA matches it firmly. Clone size, where shown, is once, few, many, or a class for clones that have expanded.

>TRBJ2-1|12|few|TRBV27|NA
CATHLTRGEQFF
TGTGCCACCCACCTGACTCGGGGAGAGCAGTTCTTC
>TRBJ1-1|14|NA|TRBV19|NA
CASSIVGMRTEAFF
TGTGCCAGTAGTATCGTTGGGATGCGGACTGAAGCTTTCTTT
>TRBJ2-1|16|NA|TRBV7-8|NA
CASSLKRLAMGNEQFF
TGTGCCAGCAGCTTAAAAAGGCTAGCGATGGGGAATGAGCAGTTCTTC
>TRBJ2-2|17|NA|TRBV27|NA
CASSRLWWQRGTGELFF
TGTGCCAGCAGCCGATTATGGTGGCAGAGGGGCACCGGGGAGCTGTTTTTT
>TRBJ2-5|12|NA|TRBV28|NA
CASSLVQETQYF
TGTGCCAGCAGTTTGGTACAAGAGACCCAGTACTTC
>TRBJ2-1|19|few|TRBV10-2|TRBD2
CASLGTSGRRGRGYNEQFF
TGCGCCAGCCTTGGTACTAGCGGGAGAAGGGGTCGGGGCTACAATGAGCAGTTCTTC
>TRBJ1-2|15|medium-sized|TRBV19|NA
CASSLVTREHYGYTF
TGTGCCAGTAGTCTTGTCACCAGGGAACACTATGGCTACACCTTC
>TRBJ2-2|14|NA|TRBV10-2|TRBD1
CASRGDRGTGELFF
TGCGCCAGCAGGGGGGACAGGGGGACCGGGGAGCTGTTTTTT
>TRBJ2-1|13|NA|TRBV7-2|NA
CASSFYIDNEQFF
TGTGCCAGCAGCTTTTATATCGACAATGAGCAGTTCTTC
>TRBJ1-1|14|few|TRBV5-1|NA
CASRQGGGTTEAFF
TGCGCCAGCAGACAGGGTGGGGGGACCACTGAAGCTTTCTTT
>TRBJ2-7|13|NA|TRBV7-8|NA
CASSLGLEQGHFF
TGTGCCAGCAGCTTAGGACTAGAACAGGGACATTTCTTC